One and the same sample provided the 15 T cell receptor beta chains below, sequenced in a study of cytomegalovirus exposure and HLA in healthy donors. Both 60 Vbeta primers and 13 Jbeta primers went into the PCR. TCRdb's table, derived via immunoSEQ multiplex PCR, lists solely in-frame clones and lacks some. The sample lists about 140,000 clones, roughly three quarters occurring once. The sequencing sample was made of PBMCs. The origin of the receptors is a young man in good health and CMV-seronegative.

The chain links TRBV19 to TRBJ2-1, with TRBD2 matching over 16 bases. The J segment lost 4 bases and the V segment lost 4 bases, leaving 10 bases of the junction unmatched. CDR3 length: 19 amino acids. The germline V gene encodes CDR1 LNHDA and CDR2 SQIVND (reference sequence). The CDR3 DNA sequence: TGTGCCAGTAGTACAGGGACTAGCGGGAGGGCTGGGCGGTACAATGAGCAGTTCTTC. Translated: CASSTGTSGRAGRYNEQFF.

The CDR3 here is CASSVQTSGQETQYF. Written as DNA, the CDR3 is TGTGCCAGCAGCGTGCAGACTAGCGGCCAAGAGACCCAGTACTTC. V gene TRBV9 combines with J gene TRBJ2-5; 9 positions match TRBD2. Germline assignment: CDR1 SGDLS and CDR2 YYNGEE. Germline trimming cut 2 bases from V and 1 base from J; bases unmatched to any gene: 3. The CDR3 sequence is 15 residues long.

This chain connects TRBV10-3 to TRBJ2-7, with 8 positions matching TRBD1. The CDR3 runs to 14 residues. After removal of 6 bases from V and 2 bases from J, the junction contained 6 bases not matched to a gene. Germline V gene lookup returns CDR1 ENHRY and CDR2 SYGVKD. CDR3 coding DNA: TGTGCCATCAGCCGGGGACAGGACACCTACGAGCAGTACTTC. It yields the protein CAISRGQDTYEQYF.

The chain links TRBV10-3 to TRBJ2-5; D perhaps matches TRBD2 (7 bases). The CDR3 runs 16 residues. Trimming took off 3 bases at V and 4 bases at J, with 18 bases between the two ends. Germline CDR1 reads ENHRY; CDR2 reads SYGVKD. CDR3 in amino acids: CAISEYGGGFRETQYF. CDR3 sequence (DNA): TGTGCCATCAGTGAATATGGGGGGGGCTTTCGAGAGACCCAGTACTTC.

V gene TRBV6-7 combines with J gene TRBJ2-1; 12 nucleotides agree with TRBD2. TRBV6-7 carries the ORF label, with uncertain function. After removal of 3 bases from V and 0 bases from J, the junction contained 6 bases not matched to a gene. CDR3 length: 18 residues. CDR3 protein: CASSYLLAGGGSYNEQFF. Here the CDR3 DNA reads TGTGCCAGCAGTTATCTTCTAGCGGGAGGGGGCTCCTACAATGAGCAGTTCTTC.

This clone was observed a few times. The chain combines TRBV5-4 with TRBJ2-1, with 10 bases aligning to TRBD1. This CDR3 region has 15 residues. Germline-derived CDR1 and CDR2 are SGHNT and YYREEE (reference sequence). V lost 4 bases, J lost 9 bases, and 10 bases stayed unmatched. CDR3 region: CASSQTGGAGGEQFF. The CDR3 DNA reads as TGTGCCAGCAGCCAGACAGGGGGCGCGGGGGGTGAGCAGTTCTTC.

A few counts support this clone. The chain combines TRBV13 with TRBJ2-3; 10 positions match TRBD2. Germline V CDR1 and CDR2: PRHDT, FYEKMQ (reference sequence). V shed 5 bases and J 3 bases; nucleotides not matched to a gene: 5. The CDR3 sequence is 15 residues long. The CDR3, as DNA: TGTGCCAGCAGCCCCTGGACTAGCGGTACAGATACGCAGTATTTT. It yields the protein CASSPWTSGTDTQYF.

The gene calls are TRBV7-8 and TRBJ2-5; D possibly corresponds to TRBD1 (5 bases). Germline lookup yields CDR1 SGHVS and CDR2 FQNEAQ. The CDR3 sequence is 15 residues long. V was clipped by 9 bases and J by 5 bases, with 22 bases between them. CDR3 coding DNA: TGTGCCAGTGATACCCAGGGCAGGCGAACGGAGACCCAGTACTTC. This codes for CASDTQGRRTETQYF. The whole variable domain, remainder taken from reference TRBV7-8 and TRBJ2-5, is GAGVSQSPRYKVAKRGQDVALRCDPISGHVSLFWYQQALGQGPEFLTYFQNEAQLDKSGLPSDRFFAERPEGSVSTLKIQRTQQEDSAVYLCASDTQGRRTETQYFGPGTRLLVL.

This rearrangement joins TRBV7-9 to TRBJ2-3, with D tentatively TRBD1 (6 bases). V gave up 0 bases and J gave up 4 bases, with 17 bases separating them. Germline V gene data show CDR1 as SEHNR and CDR2 as FQNEAQ (reference sequence). The CDR3 length is 17 residues. CDR3 protein: CASSLATGSFIADTQYF. For the CDR3, the DNA is TGTGCCAGCAGCTTAGCAACAGGGAGTTTTATAGCAGATACGCAGTATTTT. Using reference TRBV7-9 and TRBJ2-3 for the parts outside the CDR3, the full variable domain is DTGVSQNPRHKITKRGQNVTFRCDPISEHNRLYWYRQTLGQGPEFLTYFQNEAQLEKSRLLSDRFSAERPKGSFSTLEIQRTEQGDSAMYLCASSLATGSFIADTQYFGPGTRLTVL.

This chain uses TRBV27 with TRBJ1-2; possible D gene TRBD1, 6 bases. The CDR3 extends over 13 amino acids. CDR1 and CDR2 from the germline V gene are MNHEY and SMNVEV (reference sequence). Trimming stripped 6 bases from V and 8 bases from J, with 16 bases between. CDR3: CASRLTGIDGYTF. The CDR3 DNA reads TGTGCCAGCAGACTAACAGGGATTGACGGCTACACCTTC.

The chain is built from TRBV9 and TRBJ2-2, with 9 bases identical to TRBD2. J was trimmed by 3 bases and V by 3 bases; bases with no gene match: 9. Germline CDR1 SGDLS, CDR2 YYNGEE. The CDR3 contains 17 residues. CDR3 loop: CASSGSSGSSYTGELFF. CDR3 bases: TGTGCCAGCAGCGGAAGTAGCGGGAGTTCTTACACCGGGGAGCTGTTTTTT.

V is TRBV5-1 and J is TRBJ2-7, with 9 nucleotides matching TRBD1. The V gene end was trimmed by 7 bases and the J gene end by 3 bases; junction bases not matched to a gene: 8. CDR3 length: 14 amino acids. Germline assignment: CDR1 SGHRS and CDR2 YFSETQ. The CDR3 protein is CASGLPGQGYEQYF. In nucleotides, the CDR3 is TGCGCCAGCGGGCTGCCGGGACAGGGCTACGAGCAGTACTTC.

The chain is built from TRBV18 and TRBJ2-3, with TRBD2 matching over 11 bases. The CDR3 is 14 residues long. Looked up from germline, CDR1 is KGHSH and CDR2 is LQKENI. The V and J ends lost 6 bases and 5 bases, in that order; junction bases with no gene match: 4. The CDR3 region is CASSLGLAGDTQYF. As DNA, the CDR3 is TGTGCCAGCTCCCTCGGACTAGCGGGAGATACGCAGTATTTT.

The rearrangement links TRBV19 to TRBJ2-1; 8 bases line up with TRBD2. Trimming removed 5 bases from V and 8 bases from J; junction bases left unmatched: 14. Germline V gene data show CDR1 as LNHDA and CDR2 as SQIVND (reference sequence). This CDR3 is 16 amino acids long. The CDR3 protein is CASSQALAGQVDEQFF. The CDR3 DNA sequence: TGTGCCAGTAGTCAGGCCCTAGCGGGTCAGGTTGATGAGCAGTTCTTC.

The chain employs TRBV11-2 and TRBJ2-3, with D hard to call. The CDR3 totals 14 residues. V was shortened by 5 bases and J by 4 bases, with 13 bases between the two germline ends. Germline values: CDR1 SGHAT, CDR2 FQNNGV. The CDR3 DNA reads TGTGCCAGCAGCCTAAATACCTTGGCAGATACGCAGTATTTT. Translating it yields CASSLNTLADTQYF.